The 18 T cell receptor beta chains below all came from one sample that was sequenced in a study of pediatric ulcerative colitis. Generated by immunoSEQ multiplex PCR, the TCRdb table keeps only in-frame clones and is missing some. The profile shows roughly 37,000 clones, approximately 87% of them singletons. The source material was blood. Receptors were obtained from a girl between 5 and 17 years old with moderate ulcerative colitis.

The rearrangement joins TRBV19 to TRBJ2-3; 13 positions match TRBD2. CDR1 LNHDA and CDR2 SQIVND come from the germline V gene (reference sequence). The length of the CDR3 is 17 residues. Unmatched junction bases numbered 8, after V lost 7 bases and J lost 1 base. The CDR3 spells CASIRTSGGSGTDTQYF. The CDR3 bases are TGTGCCAGTATTCGGACTAGCGGGGGATCGGGCACAGATACGCAGTATTTT.

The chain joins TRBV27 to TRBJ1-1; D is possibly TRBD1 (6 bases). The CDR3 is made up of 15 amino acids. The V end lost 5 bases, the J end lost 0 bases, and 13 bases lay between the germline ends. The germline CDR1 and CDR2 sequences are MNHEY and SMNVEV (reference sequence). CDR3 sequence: CASSVRQELNTEAFF. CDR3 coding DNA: TGTGCCAGCAGTGTCAGACAGGAATTGAACACTGAAGCTTTCTTT.

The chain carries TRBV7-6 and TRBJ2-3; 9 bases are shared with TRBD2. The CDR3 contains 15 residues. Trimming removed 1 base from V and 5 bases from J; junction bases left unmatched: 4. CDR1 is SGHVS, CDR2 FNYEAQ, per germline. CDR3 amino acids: CASSLGERGVDTQYF. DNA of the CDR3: TGTGCCAGCAGCTTAGGGGAGCGGGGGGTAGATACGCAGTATTTT.

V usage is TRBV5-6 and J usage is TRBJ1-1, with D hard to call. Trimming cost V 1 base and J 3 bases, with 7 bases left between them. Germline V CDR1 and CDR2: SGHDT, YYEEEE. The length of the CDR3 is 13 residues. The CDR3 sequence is CASSLSTYTEAFF. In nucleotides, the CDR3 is TGTGCCAGCAGCTTGAGCACGTACACTGAAGCTTTCTTT.

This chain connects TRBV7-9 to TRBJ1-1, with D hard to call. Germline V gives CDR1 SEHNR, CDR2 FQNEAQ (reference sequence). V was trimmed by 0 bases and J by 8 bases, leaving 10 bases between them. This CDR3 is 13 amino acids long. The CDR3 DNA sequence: TGTGCCAGCAGCTTAGCGCCCCTGGCAGAAGCTTTCTTT. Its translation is CASSLAPLAEAFF.

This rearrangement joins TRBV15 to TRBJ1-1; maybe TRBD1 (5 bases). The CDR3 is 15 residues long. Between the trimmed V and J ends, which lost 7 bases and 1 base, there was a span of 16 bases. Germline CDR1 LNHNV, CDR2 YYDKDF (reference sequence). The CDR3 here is CATTDAGRGNTEAFF. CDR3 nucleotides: TGTGCCACCACCGACGCGGGTAGGGGGAACACTGAAGCTTTCTTT.

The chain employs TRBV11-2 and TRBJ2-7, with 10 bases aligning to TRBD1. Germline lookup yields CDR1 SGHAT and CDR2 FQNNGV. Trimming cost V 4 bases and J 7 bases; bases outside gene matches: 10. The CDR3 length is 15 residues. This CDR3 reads CASSSLRDRGWEQYF. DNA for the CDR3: TGTGCCAGCAGCTCACTCCGGGACAGGGGATGGGAGCAGTACTTC.

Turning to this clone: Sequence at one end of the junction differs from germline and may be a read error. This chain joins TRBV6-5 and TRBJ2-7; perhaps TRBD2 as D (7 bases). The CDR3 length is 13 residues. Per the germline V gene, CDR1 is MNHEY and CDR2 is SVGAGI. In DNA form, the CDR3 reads TGTGCCAGCAGGGGGGGGCCGTCCAGGGGAGCGATCTTC. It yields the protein CASRGGPSRGAIF.

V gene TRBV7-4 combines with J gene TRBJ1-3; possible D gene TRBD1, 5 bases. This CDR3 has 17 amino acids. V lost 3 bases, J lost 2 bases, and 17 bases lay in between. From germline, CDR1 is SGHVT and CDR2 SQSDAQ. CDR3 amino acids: CASSFRDQGRTGNTIYF. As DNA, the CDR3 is TGTGCCAGCAGCTTCCGGGACCAGGGTCGTACTGGAAACACCATATATTTT. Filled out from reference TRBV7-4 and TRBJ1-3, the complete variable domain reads GAGVSQSPRYKVAKRGRDVALRCDSISGHVTLYWYRQTLGQGSEVLTYSQSDAQRDKSGRPSGRFSAERPERSVSTLKIQRTEQGDSAVYLCASSFRDQGRTGNTIYFGEGSWLTVV.

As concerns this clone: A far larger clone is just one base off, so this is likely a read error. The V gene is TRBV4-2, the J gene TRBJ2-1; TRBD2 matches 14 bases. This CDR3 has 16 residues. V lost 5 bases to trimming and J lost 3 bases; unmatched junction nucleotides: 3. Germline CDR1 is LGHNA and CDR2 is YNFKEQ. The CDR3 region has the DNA TGTGCCAGCAGCTTAGGGACTAGCGGGGGCTACAATGAGCAGTTCTTC. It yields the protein CASSLGTSGGYNEQFF.

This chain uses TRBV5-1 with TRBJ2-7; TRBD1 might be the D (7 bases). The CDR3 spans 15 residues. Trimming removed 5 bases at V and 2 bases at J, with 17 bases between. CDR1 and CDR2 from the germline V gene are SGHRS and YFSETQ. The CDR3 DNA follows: TGCGCCAGCAGGCTAAGGGGGGACAGCACCTACGAGCAGTACTTC. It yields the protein CASRLRGDSTYEQYF.

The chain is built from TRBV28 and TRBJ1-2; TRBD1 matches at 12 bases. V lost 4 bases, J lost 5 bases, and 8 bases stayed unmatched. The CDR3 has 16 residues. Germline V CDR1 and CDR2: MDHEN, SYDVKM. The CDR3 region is CASSSGQGALWYGYTF. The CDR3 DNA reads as TGTGCCAGCAGTTCGGGACAGGGGGCGCTATGGTATGGCTACACCTTC.

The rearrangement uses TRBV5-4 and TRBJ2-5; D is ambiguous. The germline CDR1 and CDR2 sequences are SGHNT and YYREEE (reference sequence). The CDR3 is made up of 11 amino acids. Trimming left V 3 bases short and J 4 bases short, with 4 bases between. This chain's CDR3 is CASSYAETQYF. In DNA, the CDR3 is TGTGCCAGCAGCTATGCAGAGACCCAGTACTTC.

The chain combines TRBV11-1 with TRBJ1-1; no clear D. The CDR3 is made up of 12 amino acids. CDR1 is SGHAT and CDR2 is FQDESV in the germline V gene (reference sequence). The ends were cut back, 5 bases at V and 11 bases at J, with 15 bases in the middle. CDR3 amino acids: CASSLNRAQAFF. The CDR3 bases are TGTGCCAGCAGCCTCAACCGGGCCCAGGCTTTCTTT.

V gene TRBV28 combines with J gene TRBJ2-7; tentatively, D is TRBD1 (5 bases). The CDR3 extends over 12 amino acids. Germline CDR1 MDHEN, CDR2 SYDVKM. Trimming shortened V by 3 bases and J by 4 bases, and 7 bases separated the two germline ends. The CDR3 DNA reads TGTGCCAGCAGTTTCCCAGGGTACGAGCAGTACTTC. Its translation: CASSFPGYEQYF.

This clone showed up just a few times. Here the CDR3 reads CASSPPGAGGGNEQFF. The CDR3 nucleotides are TGTGCCAGCTCACCACCTGGAGCGGGAGGCGGCAATGAGCAGTTCTTC. The V gene is TRBV18, the J gene TRBJ2-1; 9 bases line up with TRBD2. CDR1 is KGHSH, CDR2 LQKENI, per germline. The trim removed 0 bases at V and 6 bases at J, leaving 6 bases unmatched. This CDR3 has 16 amino acids.

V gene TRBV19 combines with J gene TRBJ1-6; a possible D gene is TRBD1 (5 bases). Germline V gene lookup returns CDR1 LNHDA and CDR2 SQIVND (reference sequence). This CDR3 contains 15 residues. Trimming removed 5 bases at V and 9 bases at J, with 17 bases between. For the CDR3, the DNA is TGTGCCAGTAGTCGGAGGGGCGTCTCGGGTTCACCCCTCCACTTT. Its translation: CASSRRGVSGSPLHF.

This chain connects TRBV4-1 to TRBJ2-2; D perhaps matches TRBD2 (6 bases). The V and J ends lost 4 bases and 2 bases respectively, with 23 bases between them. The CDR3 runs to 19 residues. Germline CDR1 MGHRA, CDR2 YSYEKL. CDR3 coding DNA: TGCGCCAGCAGCCGCCCCGCCTCCGGGACTCCAGCTAACACCGGGGAGCTGTTTTTT. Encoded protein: CASSRPASGTPANTGELFF.